These 25 T cell receptor beta chains were sequenced from one sample in a study of T-cell reconstitution after alpha-beta-depleted transplantation in children. For TCRbeta, the library was prepared with unique molecular identifiers. Via MiXCR, TCRdb re-called the PCR reads, giving one row per CDR3 protein. This sample has 550,000 to 600,000 distinct CDR3 sequences, with more than 20% found just once. The input for sequencing was PBMCs, mostly from graft donor cells, taken 360 days after TCRalphabeta/CD19-depleted stem cell transplant. These receptors all stem from a boy under two years old who had a stem cell transplant for acute myeloid leukemia, so the T cells may come from the graft donor.

Here the CDR3 reads CSAVRGRNYNEQFF. The CDR3 nucleotides are TGCAGTGCGGTCAGGGGGCGGAACTACAATGAGCAGTTCTTC. J is TRBJ2-1 and V is TRBV20-1, with 8 bases lining up with TRBD1. The germline gives CDR1 DFQATT, CDR2 SNEGSKA (reference sequence). The V gene end was trimmed by 6 bases and the J gene end by 3 bases; junction bases not matched to a gene: 7. The CDR3 length is 14 residues.

This clonotype has a count of ten or more. The CDR3 here is CSATRTALNTEAFF. Here the CDR3 DNA reads TGCAGCGCGACCAGGACAGCGTTGAACACTGAAGCTTTCTTT. The chain couples TRBV29-1 to TRBJ1-1; the D gene is possibly TRBD1 (6 bases). Trimming pared 7 bases from V and 0 bases from J, leaving 15 bases between. The CDR3 has 14 residues. CDR1 and CDR2 from the germline V gene are SQVTM and ANQGSEA.

In its sample, this clonotype was seen many times. J is TRBJ2-2 and V is TRBV9; D is possibly TRBD1 or TRBD2 (5 bases each). This CDR3 region has 14 residues. Germline CDR1 is SGDLS and CDR2 is YYNGEE. Trimming shortened V by 1 base and J by 5 bases, and 9 bases separated the two germline ends. This CDR3 is CASSVQGGTGELFF. DNA for the CDR3: TGTGCCAGCAGCGTACAGGGCGGGACCGGGGAGCTGTTTTTT.

This clonotype was picked up a small number of times. The CDR3 DNA is TGTGCCAGCAGTTACTCGATAGAGGCAGCTGGAAACACCATATATTTT. As protein: CASSYSIEAAGNTIYF. The chain carries TRBV6-5 and TRBJ1-3; unclear D gene. V was pared by 0 bases and J by 2 bases, with 11 bases between. From germline, CDR1 is MNHEY and CDR2 SVGAGI. The CDR3 totals 16 residues.

This clonotype was recorded a few times. V is TRBV28 and J is TRBJ1-4; D not resolved. Trimming removed 5 bases at V and 14 bases at J, with 12 bases between. In germline, CDR1 is MDHEN, CDR2 SYDVKM. CDR3 length: 11 amino acids. The DNA of the CDR3 is TGTGCCAGCAGTAACGGCCTTGGGCTGTTTTTT. Translating it yields CASSNGLGLFF.

The chain has TRBV28 and TRBJ2-7; either TRBD1 or TRBD2 may fit D (5 bases each). With 5 bases removed from V and 7 bases from J, the gap between germline ends came to 18 bases. CDR3 size: 14 residues. CDR1 and CDR2 from the germline V gene are MDHEN and SYDVKM. CDR3 residues: CASSPHGTAVEQYV. Here the CDR3 DNA reads TGTGCCAGCAGTCCCCACGGGACGGCGGTAGAGCAGTACGTC.

The chain carries TRBV5-1 and TRBJ2-3; the match to TRBD1 covers 8 bases. The trim removed 0 bases at V and 1 base at J, leaving 4 bases unmatched. This CDR3 is built from 16 residues. The germline CDR1 and CDR2 sequences are SGHRS and YFSETQ. The DNA of the CDR3 is TGCGCCAGCAGCTTGGCCGAGACAGGGGGCACAGATACGCAGTATTTT. Translation: CASSLAETGGTDTQYF.

V gene TRBV18 combines with J gene TRBJ2-1; D is undetermined. CDR1 KGHSH and CDR2 LQKENI come from the germline V gene. V lost 1 base and J lost 5, with 6 bases in between. The CDR3 consists of 13 residues. CDR3 amino acids: CASSPRLDNEQFF. CDR3 in DNA: TGTGCCAGCTCACCACGCCTTGACAATGAGCAGTTCTTC.

V is TRBV6-2 or TRBV6-3 and J is TRBJ1-2, with D perhaps TRBD1 (5 bases). The CDR3 consists of 18 residues. In germline, CDR1 is MNHEY, CDR2 SVGEGT. Trimming took 6 bases from V and 7 from J, leaving 30 bases between them. The DNA for the CDR3 is TGTGCCAGCAGCAGACCACCCGGATTAAGGGGAGAGCAAGTTGGCTACACCTTC. It codes for CASSRPPGLRGEQVGYTF.

This clonotype was seen ten or more times. The chain combines TRBV12-3 or TRBV12-4 with TRBJ1-2; TRBD1 agrees at 7 bases. This CDR3 contains 14 residues. J lost 7 bases, V lost 6 bases, and 11 bases had no gene match. The CDR3 DNA reads TGTGCCAGCAGCCGAGACAGGGATCGGTTTGGCTACACCTTC. It is translated as CASSRDRDRFGYTF.

The chain joins TRBV11-2 to TRBJ2-6; the D gene could be TRBD1 or TRBD2 (5 bases each). The CDR3 spans 19 residues. The germline V and J ends were trimmed by 5 bases and 0 bases, with 20 bases remaining between them. The germline CDR1 and CDR2 sequences are SGHAT and FQNNGV. This CDR3 reads CASSPLGPERDSGANVLTF. The CDR3, as DNA: TGTGCCAGCAGCCCCTTGGGGCCAGAGAGGGACTCTGGGGCCAACGTCCTGACTTTC.

This sequence joins TRBV24-1 and TRBJ2-2; 8 bases are a match to TRBD1. The germline V gene encodes CDR1 KGHDR and CDR2 SFDVKD. CDR3 size: 17 residues. The trim removed 1 base at V and 9 bases at J, leaving 12 bases unmatched. The CDR3 region is CATSDFGQGPRGRELFF. The CDR3 bases are TGTGCCACCAGTGATTTCGGACAGGGCCCGAGGGGGCGGGAGCTGTTTTTT.

A note on this clonotype: This may come from a read error, since a much larger clone is one base off. This chain joins TRBV27 and TRBJ2-1; D is uncertain. Germline V gives CDR1 MNHEY, CDR2 SMNVEV (reference sequence). This CDR3 comprises 13 residues. The V gene lost 1 base and the J gene lost 5 bases, with 6 bases spanning the gap. The CDR3 loop is CASSLWPDNEQFF. The DNA of the CDR3 is TGTGCCAGCAGTTTATGGCCGGACAATGAGCAGTTCTTC.

This clonotype came up many times. The V and J genes are TRBV20-1 and TRBJ2-5; the D gene is possibly TRBD1 (5 bases). With 6 bases removed from V and 1 base from J, the gap between germline ends came to 12 bases. Germline V CDR1 and CDR2: DFQATT, SNEGSKA (reference sequence). This CDR3 comprises 13 residues. Here the CDR3 DNA reads TGCAGTGCCCCGGGCAGGGCCCAAGAGACCCAGTACTTC. This sequence encodes CSAPGRAQETQYF.

CDR3 in DNA: TGCGCCAGCAGCCAAGCCCAGGGGTTGAATGAGCAGTTCTTC. Translation: CASSQAQGLNEQFF. The chain links TRBV4-3 to TRBJ2-1; perhaps TRBD1 as D (6 bases). This CDR3 has 14 amino acids. Germline V lookup: CDR1 LGHNA, CDR2 YSLEER. The ends were cut back, 1 base at V and 7 bases at J, with 11 bases in the middle.

This clonotype has ten or more counts. The chain uses TRBV7-2 and TRBJ1-1; TRBD1 might be the D (5 bases). The CDR3 totals 13 residues. The V gene lost 5 bases and the J gene lost 3 bases, with 10 bases spanning the gap. Germline assignment: CDR1 SGHTA and CDR2 FQGNSA. This chain's CDR3 is CASSLGTYTEAFF. CDR3 nucleotides: TGTGCCAGCAGCCTAGGGACGTACACTGAAGCTTTCTTT. The complete variable domain, with remaining parts taken from reference TRBV7-2 and TRBJ1-1, reads GAGVSQSPSNKVTEKGKDVELRCDPISGHTALYWYRQSLGQGLEFLIYFQGNSAPDKSGLPSDRFSAERTGGSVSTLTIQRTQQEDSAVYLCASSLGTYTEAFFGQGTRLTVV.

The chain employs TRBV7-9 and TRBJ2-7, with unresolved D. This CDR3 has 15 amino acids. V was shortened by 5 bases and J by 2 bases, with 16 bases between the two germline ends. Germline-derived CDR1 and CDR2 are SEHNR and FQNEAQ (reference sequence). CDR3 nucleotide sequence: TGTGCCAGCAGCCTCACCCCGGTCGGTACCTACGAGCAGTACTTC. This gives the protein CASSLTPVGTYEQYF. Filled out from reference TRBV7-9 and TRBJ2-7, the complete variable domain reads DTGVSQNPRHKITKRGQNVTFRCDPISEHNRLYWYRQTLGQGPEFLTYFQNEAQLEKSRLLSDRFSAERPKGSFSTLEIQRTEQGDSAMYLCASSLTPVGTYEQYFGPGTRLTVT.

The V call is TRBV28, the J call TRBJ1-2; possible D gene TRBD1, 6 bases. CDR1 and CDR2 (germline): MDHEN, SYDVKM. V was cut by 5 bases and J by 0 bases, with 16 bases left in between. This CDR3 has 16 amino acids. Here the CDR3 reads CASSRTREGANYGYTF. DNA for the CDR3: TGTGCCAGCAGTCGGACTCGAGAGGGGGCTAACTATGGCTACACCTTC.

This clonotype was found many times. The rearrangement joins TRBV12-3 or TRBV12-4 to TRBJ2-5, with TRBD1 as a possible D gene (5 bases). This CDR3 region has 13 residues. V lost 7 bases and J lost 2, with 11 bases in between. The CDR3 sequence: CASTRTLQETQYF. DNA of the CDR3: TGTGCCAGCACCAGGACACTACAAGAGACCCAGTACTTC.

The V call is TRBV5-1, the J call TRBJ2-7; the D gene is possibly TRBD1 (6 bases). V was pared by 5 bases and J by 6 bases, with 18 bases between. Germline V lookup: CDR1 SGHRS, CDR2 YFSETQ. The CDR3 has 14 residues. CDR3 residues: CASSHGQITSEQYF. The CDR3 DNA reads as TGCGCCAGCAGTCACGGACAGATAACGTCCGAGCAGTACTTC. Looking up the rest from reference TRBV5-1 and TRBJ2-7 gives the full variable domain: KAGVTQTPRYLIKTRGQQVTLSCSPISGHRSVSWYQQTPGQGLQFLFEYFSETQRNKGNFPGRFSGRQFSNSRSEMNVSTLELGDSALYLCASSHGQITSEQYFGPGTRLTVT.

V usage is TRBV6-1 and J usage is TRBJ2-3, with 9 bases matching TRBD1. V dropped 8 bases and J dropped 6; count of bases not matched to a gene: 18. Germline V gives CDR1 MNHNS, CDR2 SASEGT. The CDR3 extends over 17 amino acids. The CDR3 DNA sequence: TGTGCCAGCGCTAAGGGGAACAGGGGGCTTAAAGGGGATACGCAGTATTTT. As protein: CASAKGNRGLKGDTQYF.

This clonotype has just a few counts. This sequence joins TRBV7-6 and TRBJ1-1; no reliable D call. The CDR3 runs to 13 residues. Trimming pared 5 bases from V and 4 bases from J, leaving 11 bases between. Germline values: CDR1 SGHVS, CDR2 FNYEAQ. The CDR3 sequence: CASSRSGATEAFF. In DNA form, the CDR3 reads TGTGCCAGCAGCCGCTCGGGTGCCACTGAAGCTTTCTTT.

This clonotype occurred a few times. This rearrangement joins TRBV14 to TRBJ1-2; tentative D call: TRBD1 (5 bases). V was cut by 4 bases and J by 4 bases, with 16 bases left in between. Germline V lookup: CDR1 SGHDN, CDR2 FVKESK. This CDR3 has 15 amino acids. CDR3 region: CASSPPRGLGYGYTF. The CDR3 nucleotides read TGTGCCAGCAGCCCGCCCCGGGGCTTGGGCTATGGCTACACCTTC.

There are many counts of this clonotype. V gene TRBV29-1 combines with J gene TRBJ2-1; tentative D call: TRBD1 (6 bases). The CDR3 consists of 13 residues. Trimming removed 4 bases from V and 4 bases from J, with 11 bases in between. Germline CDR1 reads SQVTM; CDR2 reads ANQGSEA. CDR3 coding DNA: TGCAGCGTTGCAGGGGTTTCTTACAATGAGCAGTTCTTC. It translates to CSVAGVSYNEQFF.

The table lists this clonotype with a few counts. J is TRBJ2-5 and V is TRBV5-4; 10 bases fit TRBD1. CDR1 is SGHNT and CDR2 is YYREEE in the germline V gene (reference sequence). This CDR3 is built from 18 residues. The ends lost 1 base at V and 5 bases at J; junction bases unmatched: 14. The CDR3 here is CASSLTPGQGGTWETQYF. The CDR3 DNA is TGTGCCAGCAGCTTGACACCTGGACAGGGGGGGACTTGGGAGACCCAGTACTTC. Full variable domain (rest looked up from reference TRBV5-4 and TRBJ2-5): ETGVTQSPTHLIKTRGQQVTLRCSSQSGHNTVSWYQQALGQGPQFIFQYYREEENGRGNFPPRFSGLQFPNYSSELNVNALELDDSALYLCASSLTPGQGGTWETQYFGPGTRLLVL.